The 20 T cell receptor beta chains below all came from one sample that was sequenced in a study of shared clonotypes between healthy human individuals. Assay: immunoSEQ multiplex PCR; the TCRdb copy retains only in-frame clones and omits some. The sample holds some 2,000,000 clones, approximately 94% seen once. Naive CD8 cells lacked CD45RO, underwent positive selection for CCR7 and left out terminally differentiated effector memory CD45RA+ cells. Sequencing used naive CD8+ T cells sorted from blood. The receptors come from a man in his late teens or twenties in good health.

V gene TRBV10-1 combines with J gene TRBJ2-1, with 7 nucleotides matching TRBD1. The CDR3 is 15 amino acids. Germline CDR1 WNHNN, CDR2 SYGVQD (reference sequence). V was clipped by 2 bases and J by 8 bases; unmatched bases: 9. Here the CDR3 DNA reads TGCGCCAGCAGTGAGGGGGACAGAGTGCTGCATGAGCAGTTCTTC. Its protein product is CASSEGDRVLHEQFF.

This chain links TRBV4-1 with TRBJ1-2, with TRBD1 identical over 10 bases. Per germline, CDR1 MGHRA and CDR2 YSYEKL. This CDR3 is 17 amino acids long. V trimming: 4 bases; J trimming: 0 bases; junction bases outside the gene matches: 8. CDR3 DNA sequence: TGCGCCAGCAGCCTTCTACCGGGACAGGGGACTAACTATGGCTACACCTTC. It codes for CASSLLPGQGTNYGYTF.

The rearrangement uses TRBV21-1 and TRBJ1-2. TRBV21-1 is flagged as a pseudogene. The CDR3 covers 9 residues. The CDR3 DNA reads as TGTGCCAGCGACTATGGCTACACCTTC. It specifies CASDYGYTF.

The CDR3 coding sequence is TGTGCCAGCAGTTTCGATGATGAGCAGTTCTTC. The encoded protein is CASSFDDEQFF. This chain connects TRBV28 to TRBJ2-1; D is undetermined. In germline, CDR1 is MDHEN, CDR2 SYDVKM. This CDR3 comprises 11 residues. Trimming cost V 3 bases and J 8 bases, with 5 bases left between them.

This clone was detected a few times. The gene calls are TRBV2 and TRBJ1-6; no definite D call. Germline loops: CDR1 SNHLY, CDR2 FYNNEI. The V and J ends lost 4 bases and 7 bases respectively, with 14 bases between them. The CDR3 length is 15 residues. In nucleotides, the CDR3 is TGTGCCAGCAGTGTGGTCCCGGGTTTCAATTCACCCCTCCACTTT. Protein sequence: CASSVVPGFNSPLHF. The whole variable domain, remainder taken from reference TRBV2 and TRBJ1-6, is EPEVTQTPSHQVTQMGQEVILRCVPISNHLYFYWYRQILGQKVEFLVSFYNNEISEKSEIFDDQFSVERPDGSNFTLKIRSTKLEDSAMYFCASSVVPGFNSPLHFGNGTRLTVT.

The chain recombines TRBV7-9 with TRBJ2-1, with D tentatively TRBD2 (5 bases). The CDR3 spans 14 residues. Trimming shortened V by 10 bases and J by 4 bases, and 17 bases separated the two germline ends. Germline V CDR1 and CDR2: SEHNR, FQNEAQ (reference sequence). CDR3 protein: CAISDPGFYNEQFF. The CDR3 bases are TGTGCCATCAGTGATCCGGGGTTTTACAATGAGCAGTTCTTC. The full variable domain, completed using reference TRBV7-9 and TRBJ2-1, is DTGVSQNPRHKITKRGQNVTFRCDPISEHNRLYWYRQTLGQGPEFLTYFQNEAQLEKSRLLSDRFSAERPKGSFSTLEIQRTEQGDSAMYLCAISDPGFYNEQFFGPGTRLTVL.

The CDR3: CAWRPSWGIYEQYF. CDR3 coding DNA: TGTGCCTGGAGGCCTTCGTGGGGAATTTACGAGCAGTACTTC. J is TRBJ2-7 and V is TRBV30; no clear D gene. Germline CDR1 reads GTSNPN; CDR2 reads SVGIG (reference sequence). CDR3 length: 14 amino acids. V was shortened by 3 bases and J by 4 bases, with 16 bases between the two germline ends.

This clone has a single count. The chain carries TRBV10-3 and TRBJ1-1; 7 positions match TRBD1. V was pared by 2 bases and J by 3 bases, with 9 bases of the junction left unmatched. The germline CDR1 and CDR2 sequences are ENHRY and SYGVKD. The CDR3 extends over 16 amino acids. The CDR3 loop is CAISEAAGGLYTEAFF. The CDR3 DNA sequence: TGTGCCATCAGTGAGGCGGCAGGGGGATTGTACACTGAAGCTTTCTTT.

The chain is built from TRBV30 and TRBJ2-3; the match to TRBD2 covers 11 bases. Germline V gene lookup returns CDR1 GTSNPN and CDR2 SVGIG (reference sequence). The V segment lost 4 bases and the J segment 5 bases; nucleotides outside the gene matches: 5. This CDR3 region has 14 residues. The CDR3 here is CAWILAGAGDTQYF. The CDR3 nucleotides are TGTGCCTGGATACTAGCGGGGGCGGGAGATACGCAGTATTTT.

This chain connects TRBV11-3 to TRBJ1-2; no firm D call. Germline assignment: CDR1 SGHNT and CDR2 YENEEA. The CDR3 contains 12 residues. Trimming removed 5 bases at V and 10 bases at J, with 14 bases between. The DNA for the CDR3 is TGTGCCAGCAGCCTCTGGCGTCCCGTCTACACCTTC. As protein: CASSLWRPVYTF. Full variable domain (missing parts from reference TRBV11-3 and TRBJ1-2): EAGVVQSPRYKIIEKKQPVAFWCNPISGHNTLYWYLQNLGQGPELLIRYENEEAVDDSQLPKDRFSAERLKGVDSTLKIQPAELGDSAVYLCASSLWRPVYTFGSGTRLTVV.

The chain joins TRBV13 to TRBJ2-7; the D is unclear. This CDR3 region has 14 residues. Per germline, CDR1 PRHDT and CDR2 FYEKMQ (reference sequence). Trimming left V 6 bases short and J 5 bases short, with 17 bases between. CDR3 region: CASRPEAGPDEQYF. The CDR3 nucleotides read TGTGCCAGCAGACCTGAGGCCGGGCCGGACGAGCAGTACTTC.

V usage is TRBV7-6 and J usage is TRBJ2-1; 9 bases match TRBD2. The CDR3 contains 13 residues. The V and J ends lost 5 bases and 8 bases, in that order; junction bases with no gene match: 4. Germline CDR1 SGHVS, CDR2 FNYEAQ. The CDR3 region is CASSLSGSYEQFF. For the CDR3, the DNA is TGTGCCAGCAGCCTTAGCGGGAGCTATGAGCAGTTCTTC.

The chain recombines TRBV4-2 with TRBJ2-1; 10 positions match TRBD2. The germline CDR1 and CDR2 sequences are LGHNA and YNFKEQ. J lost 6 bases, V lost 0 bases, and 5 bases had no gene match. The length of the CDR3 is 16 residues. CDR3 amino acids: CASSQEMSGGANEQFF. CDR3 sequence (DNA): TGTGCCAGCAGCCAAGAGATGAGCGGGGGGGCCAATGAGCAGTTCTTC.

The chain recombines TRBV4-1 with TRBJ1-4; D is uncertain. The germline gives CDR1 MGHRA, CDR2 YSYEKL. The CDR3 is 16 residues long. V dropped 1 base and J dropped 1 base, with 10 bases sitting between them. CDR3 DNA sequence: TGCGCCAGCAGCCAAGGGTTGGGAGAAACTAATGAAAAACTGTTTTTT. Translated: CASSQGLGETNEKLFF.

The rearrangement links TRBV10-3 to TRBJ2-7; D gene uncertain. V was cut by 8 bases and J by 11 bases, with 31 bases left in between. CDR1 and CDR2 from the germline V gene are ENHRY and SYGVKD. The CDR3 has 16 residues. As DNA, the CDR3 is TGTGCCATCCGGAGAGATAAAGATGAGATTCCTACGAGCGAGTACTTC. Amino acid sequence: CAIRRDKDEIPTSEYF.

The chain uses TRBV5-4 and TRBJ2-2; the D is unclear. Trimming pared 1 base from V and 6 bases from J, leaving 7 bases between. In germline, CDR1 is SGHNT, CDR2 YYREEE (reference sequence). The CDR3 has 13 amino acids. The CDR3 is CASSLFAPGELFF. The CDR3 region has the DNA TGTGCCAGCAGCTTGTTTGCGCCCGGGGAGCTGTTTTTT.

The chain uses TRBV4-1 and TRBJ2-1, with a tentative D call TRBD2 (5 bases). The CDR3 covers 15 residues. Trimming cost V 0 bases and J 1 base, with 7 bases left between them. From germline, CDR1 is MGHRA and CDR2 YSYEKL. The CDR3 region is CASSQEPGSYNEQFF. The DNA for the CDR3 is TGCGCCAGCAGCCAAGAGCCGGGATCCTACAATGAGCAGTTCTTC.

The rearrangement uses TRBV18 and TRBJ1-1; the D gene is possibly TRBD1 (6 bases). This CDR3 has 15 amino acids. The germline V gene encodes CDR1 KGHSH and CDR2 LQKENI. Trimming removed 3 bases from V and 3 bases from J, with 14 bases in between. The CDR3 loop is CASSPRGGRYTEAFF. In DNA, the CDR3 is TGTGCCAGCTCACCGCGGGGGGGCAGGTACACTGAAGCTTTCTTT.

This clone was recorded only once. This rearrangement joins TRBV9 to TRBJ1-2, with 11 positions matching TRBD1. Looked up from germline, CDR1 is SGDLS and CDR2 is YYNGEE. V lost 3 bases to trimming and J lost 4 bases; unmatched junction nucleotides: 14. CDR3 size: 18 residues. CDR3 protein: CASSGPPGQGGNFYGYTF. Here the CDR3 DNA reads TGTGCCAGCAGCGGACCTCCGGGACAGGGGGGGAACTTCTATGGCTACACCTTC.

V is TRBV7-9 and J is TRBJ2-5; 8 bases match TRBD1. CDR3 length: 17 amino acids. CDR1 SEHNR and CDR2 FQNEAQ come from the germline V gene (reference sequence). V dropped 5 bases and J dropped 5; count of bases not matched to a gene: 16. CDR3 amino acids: CASSPPSRTGPGETQYF. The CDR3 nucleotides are TGTGCCAGCAGCCCCCCATCCCGGACAGGGCCTGGGGAGACCCAGTACTTC. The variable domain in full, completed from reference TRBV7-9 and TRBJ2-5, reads DTGVSQNPRHKITKRGQNVTFRCDPISEHNRLYWYRQTLGQGPEFLTYFQNEAQLEKSRLLSDRFSAERPKGSFSTLEIQRTEQGDSAMYLCASSPPSRTGPGETQYFGPGTRLLVL.